This TCR beta chain was captured in a study of T cells in Graves' hyperthyroidism and ophthalmopathy. Using RNA transcripts as the source, TCR beta CDR3 regions were amplified. TCR CDR3 regions were first amplified by RT-PCR with HTBI primers. One entry per CDR3 protein, called by TCRdb with MiXCR from the multiplex PCR reads. The data show about 480,000 distinct CDR3 sequences, with approximately 24% seen just once and 11% held by the top ten. This clonotype was obtained from a woman in her twenties or thirties with Graves' ophthalmopathy. Sequencing input: blood.

CDR3 nucleotides: TGTGCTAGTGGCCCGGCGGGGGGGGTATACGAGCAGTACTTC. Translating gives CASGPAGGVYEQYF. J is TRBJ2-7 and V is TRBV12-5; 9 bases are shared with TRBD2. V shed 6 bases and J 4 bases; nucleotides not matched to a gene: 7. The CDR3 totals 14 residues. Looked up from germline, CDR1 is LGHNT and CDR2 is FRNRAP.